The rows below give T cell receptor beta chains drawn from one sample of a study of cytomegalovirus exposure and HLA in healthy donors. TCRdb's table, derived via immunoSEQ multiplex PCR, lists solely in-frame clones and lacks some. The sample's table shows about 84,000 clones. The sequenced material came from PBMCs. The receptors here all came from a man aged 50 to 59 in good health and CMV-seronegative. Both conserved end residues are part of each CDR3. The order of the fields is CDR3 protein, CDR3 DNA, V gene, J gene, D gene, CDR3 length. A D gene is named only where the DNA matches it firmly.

cdr3_aa: CASSLVGQGRRDIQYF
cdr3_nt: TGTGCCAGCAGCTTAGTGGGACAGGGGAGAAGGGACATTCAGTACTTC
v_call: TRBV7-9
j_call: TRBJ2-4
d_call: TRBD1
cdr3_length: 16

cdr3_aa: CASSLAGSYEQYF
cdr3_nt: TGTGCCAGCAGCTTAGCGGGTTCCTACGAGCAGTACTTC
v_call: TRBV5-5
j_call: TRBJ2-7
d_call: NA
cdr3_length: 13

cdr3_aa: CASSLTYRGVGEKLFF
cdr3_nt: TGTGCCAGCAGCTTAACCTACAGGGGCGTAGGTGAAAAACTGTTTTTT
v_call: TRBV7-9
j_call: TRBJ1-4
d_call: TRBD1
cdr3_length: 16

cdr3_aa: CASSILNSPLHF
cdr3_nt: TGTGCCAGCAGTATTTTAAATTCACCCCTCCACTTT
v_call: TRBV27
j_call: TRBJ1-6
d_call: NA
cdr3_length: 12

cdr3_aa: CASSPGSFNSNQPQHF
cdr3_nt: TGTGCCAGCAGCCCCGGGAGTTTTAATAGCAATCAGCCCCAGCATTTT
v_call: TRBV2
j_call: TRBJ1-5
d_call: NA
cdr3_length: 16

cdr3_aa: CASSLFGLYQETQYF
cdr3_nt: TGCGCCAGCAGCCTATTTGGGCTCTACCAAGAGACCCAGTACTTC
v_call: TRBV4-1
j_call: TRBJ2-5
d_call: NA
cdr3_length: 15

cdr3_aa: CASSLGGGRIQPQHF
cdr3_nt: TGTGCCAGCAGCTTAGGAGGGGGAAGGATTCAGCCCCAGCATTTT
v_call: TRBV7-6
j_call: TRBJ1-5
d_call: NA
cdr3_length: 15

cdr3_aa: CASSPDRAVYGYTF
cdr3_nt: TGTGCCAGCTCACCGGACAGGGCTGTGTATGGCTACACCTTC
v_call: TRBV18
j_call: TRBJ1-2
d_call: TRBD1
cdr3_length: 14

cdr3_aa: CASSIGLTANYGYTF
cdr3_nt: TGTGCCAGTAGTATAGGACTGACGGCTAACTATGGCTACACCTTC
v_call: TRBV19
j_call: TRBJ1-2
d_call: NA
cdr3_length: 15

cdr3_aa: CASSSPGQGINEQFF
cdr3_nt: TGTGCCAGCAGCTCGCCGGGACAGGGAATTAATGAGCAGTTCTTC
v_call: TRBV5-4
j_call: TRBJ2-1
d_call: TRBD1
cdr3_length: 15

cdr3_aa: CASRHRDREYEQYF
cdr3_nt: TGTGCCAGCAGGCACCGGGACAGGGAATACGAGCAGTACTTC
v_call: TRBV7-8
j_call: TRBJ2-7
d_call: TRBD1
cdr3_length: 14

cdr3_aa: CARTETYEQYF
cdr3_nt: TGTGCCAGAACGGAGACCTACGAGCAGTACTTC
v_call: TRBV6-4
j_call: TRBJ2-7
d_call: NA
cdr3_length: 11

cdr3_aa: CSVGLAGVNTGELFF
cdr3_nt: TGCAGCGTGGGACTAGCGGGGGTGAACACCGGGGAGCTGTTTTTT
v_call: TRBV29-1
j_call: TRBJ2-2
d_call: TRBD2
cdr3_length: 15

cdr3_aa: CASTRGGQINQPQHF
cdr3_nt: TGTGCCAGCACTAGGGGTGGACAGATCAATCAGCCCCAGCATTTT
v_call: TRBV2
j_call: TRBJ1-5
d_call: NA
cdr3_length: 15

cdr3_aa: CASSPHGGGASYEQYF
cdr3_nt: TGTGCCAGCAGTCCCCATGGCGGGGGGGCATCCTACGAGCAGTACTTC
v_call: TRBV28
j_call: TRBJ2-7
d_call: TRBD2
cdr3_length: 16

cdr3_aa: CASSSPTSGGDYEQYF
cdr3_nt: TGTGCCAGCAGTTCTCCGACTAGCGGGGGAGACTACGAGCAGTACTTC
v_call: TRBV27
j_call: TRBJ2-7
d_call: TRBD2
cdr3_length: 16

cdr3_aa: CASSFRDRHQETQYF
cdr3_nt: TGCGCCAGCAGCTTTAGGGACAGACACCAAGAGACCCAGTACTTC
v_call: TRBV5-1
j_call: TRBJ2-5
d_call: TRBD1
cdr3_length: 15

cdr3_aa: CASSQPGVLADTQYF
cdr3_nt: TGCGCCAGCAGCCAACCAGGGGTACTGGCAGATACGCAGTATTTT
v_call: TRBV4-1
j_call: TRBJ2-3
d_call: NA
cdr3_length: 15

cdr3_aa: CASSLGVAGGLNTQYF
cdr3_nt: TGTGCCAGCAGTCTCGGAGTAGCGGGGGGTCTAAATACGCAGTATTTT
v_call: TRBV25-1
j_call: TRBJ2-3
d_call: TRBD2
cdr3_length: 16

cdr3_aa: CASSLRDPDTQYF
cdr3_nt: TGTGCCAGCAGCTTGAGGGATCCAGATACGCAGTATTTT
v_call: TRBV7-3
j_call: TRBJ2-3
d_call: NA
cdr3_length: 13

cdr3_aa: CASSPDRVSYNEQFF
cdr3_nt: TGTGCCAGCAGCCCTGACAGGGTCTCCTACAATGAGCAGTTCTTC
v_call: TRBV7-9
j_call: TRBJ2-1
d_call: TRBD1
cdr3_length: 15

cdr3_aa: CASSQERVGNTIYF
cdr3_nt: TGTGCCAGCAGCCAAGAACGCGTGGGAAACACCATATATTTT
v_call: TRBV4-2
j_call: TRBJ1-3
d_call: NA
cdr3_length: 14

cdr3_aa: CASSVVPREDNEQFF
cdr3_nt: TGTGCCAGCAGCGTAGTACCCAGGGAAGACAATGAGCAGTTCTTC
v_call: TRBV9
j_call: TRBJ2-1
d_call: NA
cdr3_length: 15

cdr3_aa: CASSLGGFGQGFSHEQYF
cdr3_nt: TGTGCCAGCAGTTTAGGAGGCTTCGGACAGGGGTTTTCCCACGAGCAGTACTTC
v_call: TRBV28
j_call: TRBJ2-7
d_call: TRBD1
cdr3_length: 18

cdr3_aa: CASLDRNQPQHF
cdr3_nt: TGTGCCAGCTTGGACAGAAATCAGCCCCAGCATTTT
v_call: TRBV28
j_call: TRBJ1-5
d_call: NA
cdr3_length: 12

cdr3_aa: CASSPLRGWNEKLFF
cdr3_nt: TGTGCCAGCTCACCTCTCCGGGGGTGGAATGAAAAACTGTTTTTT
v_call: TRBV18
j_call: TRBJ1-4
d_call: NA
cdr3_length: 15

cdr3_aa: CASSLDRRRENQPQHF
cdr3_nt: TGTGCCAGCAGCTTAGACAGGAGGAGGGAAAATCAGCCCCAGCATTTT
v_call: TRBV7-2
j_call: TRBJ1-5
d_call: NA
cdr3_length: 16

cdr3_aa: CASLGQGNTEAFF
cdr3_nt: TGTGCCAGCCTAGGGCAGGGGAACACTGAAGCTTTCTTT
v_call: TRBV18
j_call: TRBJ1-1
d_call: NA
cdr3_length: 13

cdr3_aa: CASSTRLAGAPYQETQYF
cdr3_nt: TGTGCCAGCAGTACCCGACTAGCGGGGGCCCCGTACCAAGAGACCCAGTACTTC
v_call: TRBV27
j_call: TRBJ2-5
d_call: TRBD2
cdr3_length: 18

cdr3_aa: CASSQGTGGQETQYF
cdr3_nt: TGTGCTAGCAGCCAGGGGACAGGGGGCCAAGAGACCCAGTACTTC
v_call: TRBV7-7
j_call: TRBJ2-5
d_call: TRBD1
cdr3_length: 15

cdr3_aa: CAISVTSGVQETQYF
cdr3_nt: TGTGCCATCAGTGTGACTAGCGGGGTACAAGAGACCCAGTACTTC
v_call: TRBV10-3
j_call: TRBJ2-5
d_call: TRBD2
cdr3_length: 15

cdr3_aa: CASSYTSRQGEAFF
cdr3_nt: TGCGCCAGCAGCTATACTAGCCGGCAAGGGGAAGCTTTCTTT
v_call: TRBV5-1
j_call: TRBJ1-1
d_call: NA
cdr3_length: 14